The 14 T cell receptor beta chains below come from one sample, sequenced in a study of blood T cells in healthy people across ages. The use of a sample-barcoded 5' primer and a J-beta primer mix characterized a second PCR of roughly 6 to 11 cycles. In TCRdb, the 5' RACE reads were re-called with MiXCR into one record per CDR3 protein. The sample consists of fewer than 750,000 distinct CDR3 sequences, around 52% of them appearing once. Sequences were obtained from blood. These receptors were taken from a woman aged 80 or over in good health.

The CDR3 nucleotides are TGTGCCAGCACCCCCGGAGGGGCAACCCTGAACACTGAAGCTTTCTTT. This translates into CASTPGGATLNTEAFF. V is TRBV27 and J is TRBJ1-1; a possible D gene is TRBD1 (5 bases). V was pared by 7 bases and J by 0 bases, with 18 bases between. This CDR3 contains 16 residues. The germline V gene encodes CDR1 MNHEY and CDR2 SMNVEV (reference sequence).

Remarks on this clonotype: This may be a read error, as it is one base from a much larger clone. The chain is built from TRBV2 and TRBJ2-7, with D possibly TRBD2 on 6 matching bases. Germline CDR1 is SNHLY and CDR2 is FYNNEI. Trimming took off 3 bases at V and 2 bases at J, with 14 bases between the two ends. The CDR3 has 15 residues. CDR3 nucleotide sequence: TGTGCCAGCAGTGATGGGGGGAGAGTCACCTACGAGCAGTACTTC. Protein: CASSDGGRVTYEQYF.

This clonotype was detected only a few times. The V call is TRBV15, the J call TRBJ1-4; D might be TRBD1 (6 bases). The CDR3 is 15 residues long. Looked up from germline, CDR1 is LNHNV and CDR2 is YYDKDF (reference sequence). Deletions cut 3 bases from V and 5 bases from J, with 13 bases between. The CDR3 loop is CATSSAPGANEKLFF. CDR3 DNA sequence: TGTGCCACCAGCAGTGCTCCGGGGGCAAATGAAAAACTGTTTTTT.

J is TRBJ2-5 and V is TRBV3-1; 8 nucleotides match TRBD2. CDR3 size: 13 residues. V lost 0 bases and J lost 11; bases outside the gene matches: 5. Germline lookup yields CDR1 LGHDT and CDR2 YNNKEL (reference sequence). The CDR3 is CASSQDTSGRQYF. The CDR3 DNA reads as TGTGCCAGCAGCCAAGACACTAGCGGTAGGCAGTACTTC.

This chain uses TRBV7-2 with TRBJ2-1; D perhaps matches TRBD2 (6 bases). Germline CDR1 SGHTA, CDR2 FQGNSA. The CDR3 has 15 amino acids. With 6 bases removed from V and 5 bases from J, the gap between germline ends came to 17 bases. This chain's CDR3 is CASSYSRRANNEQFF. In DNA, the CDR3 is TGTGCCAGCAGTTATAGCAGGAGGGCGAACAATGAGCAGTTCTTC.

This clonotype has a count of ten or more. The chain employs TRBV5-1 and TRBJ2-1; 10 bases are a match to TRBD2. Trimming cost V 2 bases and J 9 bases; bases outside gene matches: 8. Germline assignment: CDR1 SGHRS and CDR2 YFSETQ. The CDR3 loop spans 15 amino acids. As DNA, the CDR3 is TGCGCCAGCAGCTTATCAGCGGGAGGGCCGGGTGAGCAGTTCTTC. The encoded protein is CASSLSAGGPGEQFF.

The CDR3, as DNA: TGTGCCAGCAACTTACAGGGGGCTAATTCACCCCTCCACTTT. As protein: CASNLQGANSPLHF. The rearrangement uses TRBV27 and TRBJ1-6; 9 nucleotides match TRBD1. After removal of 7 bases from V and 6 bases from J, the junction contained 4 bases not matched to a gene. Per germline, CDR1 MNHEY and CDR2 SMNVEV (reference sequence). The CDR3 runs 14 residues.

The chain is built from TRBV7-9 and TRBJ2-7, with 7 nucleotides matching TRBD2. The junction had 9 bases not matched to a gene; V was cut back by 7 bases and J by 6 bases. The germline gives CDR1 SEHNR, CDR2 FQNEAQ (reference sequence). The CDR3 length is 13 residues. CDR3 sequence (DNA): TGTGCCAGCACCTGTTCGGGAGGTACCGAGCAGTACTTC. This sequence encodes CASTCSGGTEQYF.

This clonotype was counted a single time. The V gene is TRBV2, the J gene TRBJ2-1; 11 bases are a match to TRBD2. There are 15 residues in the CDR3. Germline loops: CDR1 SNHLY, CDR2 FYNNEI. Losses at the gene ends were 8 bases for V and 8 bases for J; bases not matched to a gene: 11. The CDR3 protein is CASGELAGDFDEQFF. CDR3 bases: TGTGCCAGCGGGGAACTAGCGGGGGATTTTGATGAGCAGTTCTTC.

This chain links TRBV5-1 with TRBJ1-1; D is undetermined. V was pared by 5 bases and J by 0 bases, with 8 bases between. The CDR3 is 13 amino acids. Per the germline V gene, CDR1 is SGHRS and CDR2 is YFSETQ. The CDR3 DNA reads as TGCGCCAGCAGGGGCAGCCTGAACACTGAAGCTTTCTTT. This gives the protein CASRGSLNTEAFF.

The table lists this clonotype with many counts. The rearrangement joins TRBV7-2 to TRBJ2-1; D not resolved. CDR3 length: 16 residues. Per germline, CDR1 SGHTA and CDR2 FQGNSA. The ends were cut back, 4 bases at V and 1 base at J, with 14 bases in the middle. CDR3 region: CASSYSSSISYNEQFF. The CDR3 DNA reads TGTGCCAGCAGCTATTCTAGTTCCATTTCCTACAATGAGCAGTTCTTC.

This clonotype was picked up a small number of times. This rearrangement joins TRBV3-1 to TRBJ2-2; TRBD2 matches 12 bases. The germline V gene has CDR1 LGHDT and CDR2 YNNKEL (reference sequence). With V trimmed by 3 bases and J by 1 base, 0 bases remained unmatched. CDR3 length equals 16 residues. The DNA of the CDR3 is TGTGCCAGCAGCCAGACTAGCGGGGGGAACACCGGGGAGCTGTTTTTT. It is translated as CASSQTSGGNTGELFF.

This clonotype was counted many times. With a much larger clone just one base away, this may be a read error. The CDR3 DNA follows: TGTGCCAGCAGTGCCGGGACAGGGGACTCGGAGCAGTACTTC. It specifies CASSAGTGDSEQYF. This rearrangement joins TRBV6-6 to TRBJ2-7, with 10 nucleotides matching TRBD1. This CDR3 contains 14 residues. After removal of 5 bases from V and 7 bases from J, the junction contained 8 bases not matched to a gene. Per the germline V gene, CDR1 is MNHNY and CDR2 is SVGAGI (reference sequence).

CDR3 coding DNA: TGCAGTGCTACGGTTAAGGGACACGGTAATTCACCCCTCCACTTT. Amino acid sequence: CSATVKGHGNSPLHF. V gene TRBV20-1 combines with J gene TRBJ1-6, with D perhaps TRBD1 (6 bases). This CDR3 is 15 amino acids long. The V end lost 4 bases, the J end lost 6 bases, and 16 bases lay between the germline ends. From germline, CDR1 is DFQATT and CDR2 SNEGSKA (reference sequence).